A single sample is the source of the 10 T cell receptor beta chains below, sequenced in a study of blood T cell repertoires in COVID-19. TCRdb's copy holds only in-frame clones and misses some; the assay was immunoSEQ multiplex PCR. The repertoire holds about 150,000 clones, about 85% seen once, with 0.6% to 0.65% in the top ten. The sample taken for sequencing was peripheral blood. The source is a man in his 60s with COVID-19, enrolled during active disease.

This clone was seen a handful of times. The chain couples TRBV6-1 to TRBJ1-1; no firm D call. The V end was cut by 3 bases, the J end by 4 bases, with 9 bases between. Looked up from germline, CDR1 is MNHNS and CDR2 is SASEGT. The CDR3 has 13 residues. The CDR3 DNA reads TGTGCCAGCAGTGAGCGCAGGTTCACTGAAGCTTTCTTT. This sequence encodes CASSERRFTEAFF.

The chain links TRBV19 to TRBJ1-5, with TRBD1 identical over 10 bases. CDR3 length: 16 amino acids. V was clipped by 6 bases and J by 1 base; unmatched bases: 6. CDR1 LNHDA and CDR2 SQIVND come from the germline V gene (reference sequence). The CDR3 coding sequence is TGTGCCAGTAGCGAGGACAGGGGGTTGAGCAATCAGCCCCAGCATTTT. Protein product: CASSEDRGLSNQPQHF. The full variable domain, in which reference TRBV19 and TRBJ1-5 provide the parts outside the CDR3, is DGGITQSPKYLFRKEGQNVTLSCEQNLNHDAMYWYRQDPGQGLRLIYYSQIVNDFQKGDIAEGYSVSREKKESFPLTVTSAQKNPTAFYLCASSEDRGLSNQPQHFGDGTRLSIL.

This chain links TRBV7-2 with TRBJ1-4, with TRBD1 matching 9 bases. Germline CDR1 is SGHTA and CDR2 is FQGNSA. The CDR3 is made up of 15 amino acids. The junction had 9 bases not matched to a gene; V was cut back by 5 bases and J by 8 bases. The CDR3 DNA reads as TGTGCCAGCAGCAAGAAGACAGGGACAGGGGAAAAACTGTTTTTT. Protein sequence: CASSKKTGTGEKLFF.

The chain joins TRBV28 to TRBJ2-1, with 10 bases lining up with TRBD2. The CDR3 is made up of 16 amino acids. Germline loops: CDR1 MDHEN, CDR2 SYDVKM. The ends lost 4 bases at V and 2 bases at J; junction bases unmatched: 5. The CDR3 here is CASSSRSGGAYNEQFF. The DNA for the CDR3 is TGTGCCAGCAGTTCGAGGAGCGGGGGGGCCTACAATGAGCAGTTCTTC.

This rearrangement joins TRBV20-1 to TRBJ2-3, with D perhaps TRBD1 (5 bases). Trimming shortened V by 3 bases and J by 0 bases, and 13 bases separated the two germline ends. The CDR3 loop spans 15 amino acids. Looked up from germline, CDR1 is DFQATT and CDR2 is SNEGSKA (reference sequence). CDR3 nucleotides: TGCAGTGCTAGTCCCCCAGGGATCAGCACAGATACGCAGTATTTT. Its translation is CSASPPGISTDTQYF.

The chain recombines TRBV19 with TRBJ2-7; 10 bases are shared with TRBD1. This CDR3 has 16 residues. CDR1 is LNHDA, CDR2 SQIVND, per germline (reference sequence). Trimming at V came to 6 bases and at J to 2 bases, leaving 10 bases not matched to a gene. This CDR3 is CASSPSGTGVPYEQYF. CDR3 DNA sequence: TGTGCCAGTAGCCCTTCCGGGACAGGGGTCCCCTACGAGCAGTACTTC.

In this sample, this clone turned up once. The chain has TRBV7-9 and TRBJ1-4; D not resolved. The germline CDR1 and CDR2 sequences are SEHNR and FQNEAQ (reference sequence). V lost 5 bases to trimming and J lost 0 bases, with 10 bases between them. The CDR3 runs 15 residues. The CDR3 region is CASSPQFATNEKLFF. CDR3 DNA: TGTGCCAGCAGCCCCCAATTTGCAACTAATGAAAAACTGTTTTTT.

The chain links TRBV27 to TRBJ2-5, with a weak D call TRBD2 (5 bases). In germline, CDR1 is MNHEY, CDR2 SMNVEV (reference sequence). Deletions cut 6 bases from V and 5 bases from J, with 16 bases between. The CDR3 is 14 residues long. The CDR3 nucleotides are TGTGCCAGCAGCCCAATGACGCGGAGGGAGACCCAGTACTTC. This codes for CASSPMTRRETQYF.

The V call is TRBV7-9, the J call TRBJ2-5; 10 positions match TRBD2. CDR3 size: 15 residues. Losses at the gene ends were 5 bases for V and 2 bases for J; bases not matched to a gene: 5. Germline values: CDR1 SEHNR, CDR2 FQNEAQ (reference sequence). CDR3 DNA sequence: TGTGCCAGCAGCCTCACTAGCGGGGCGCAAGAGACCCAGTACTTC. Amino acids: CASSLTSGAQETQYF.

The rearrangement links TRBV10-3 to TRBJ1-2; TRBD1 matches 12 bases. The length of the CDR3 is 17 residues. Trimming at V came to 0 bases and at J to 3 bases, leaving 5 bases not matched to a gene. CDR1 is ENHRY, CDR2 SYGVKD, per germline. CDR3 coding DNA: TGTGCCATCAGTGAGTCAGGGACAGGGGGCGCCGACTATGGCTACACCTTC. Amino acid sequence: CAISESGTGGADYGYTF.